A single sample gave rise to the 21 T cell receptor beta chains below, sequenced in a study of blood T cell repertoires in COVID-19. Measured with immunoSEQ multiplex PCR; TCRdb has only the in-frame clones, and not every one. The sample yields about 280,000 clones, approximately 85% seen once. The sequenced material came from peripheral blood. The receptors shown here come from a woman in her 70s with acute or convalescent COVID-19.

The V and J genes are TRBV2 and TRBJ2-3, with TRBD2 as a possible D gene (7 bases). CDR3 size: 13 residues. Trimming took 7 bases from V and 3 from J, leaving 11 bases between them. The germline gives CDR1 SNHLY, CDR2 FYNNEI. Here the CDR3 DNA reads TGTGCCAGCAAAAGGGGGGGGACAGATACGCAGTATTTT. Residues: CASKRGGTDTQYF.

The gene calls are TRBV5-5 and TRBJ1-3; D may be TRBD1 (5 bases). The V and J ends lost 1 base and 4 bases respectively, with 6 bases between them. The CDR3 has 13 residues. Germline V CDR1 and CDR2: SGHKS, YYEKEE (reference sequence). DNA of the CDR3: TGTGCCAGCAGCTTGAAGGGGGGAAACACCATATATTTT. This encodes CASSLKGGNTIYF.

In regard to this clone: One junction end disagrees with the germline gene, perhaps due to a read error. The chain carries TRBV2 and TRBJ2-3; 7 bases map to TRBD1. CDR1 and CDR2 from the germline V gene are SNHLY and FYNNEI. The CDR3 length is 17 residues. The CDR3: CASTEQPETGSIDTQYF. CDR3 DNA sequence: TGTGCCAGCACTGAACAACCGGAGACAGGGAGTATAGATACGCAGTATTTT.

The rearrangement links TRBV19 to TRBJ2-1; 7 nucleotides match TRBD2. The CDR3 covers 14 residues. The trim removed 3 bases at V and 13 bases at J, leaving 12 bases unmatched. Germline-derived CDR1 and CDR2 are LNHDA and SQIVND (reference sequence). In nucleotides, the CDR3 is TGTGCCAGTAGTATCGAACTAGCGCCCCCGGTACAGTTCTTC. Amino acids: CASSIELAPPVQFF.

The chain carries TRBV6-5 and TRBJ2-5, with a weak D call TRBD2 (5 bases). CDR3 size: 16 residues. Trimming removed 4 bases at V and 4 bases at J, with 19 bases between. Germline V gene lookup returns CDR1 MNHEY and CDR2 SVGAGI. The CDR3 protein is CASSSLRRIGGETQYF. As DNA, the CDR3 is TGTGCCAGCAGTTCCTTACGACGGATCGGAGGAGAGACCCAGTACTTC.

The J gene is TRBJ1-4, the V gene TRBV5-1, with 7 bases matching TRBD1. The CDR3 is made up of 14 amino acids. Trimming at V came to 4 bases and at J to 5 bases, leaving 5 bases not matched to a gene. Germline assignment: CDR1 SGHRS and CDR2 YFSETQ. The CDR3 reads CASSLQGVNEKLFF. The CDR3 DNA is TGCGCCAGCAGCCTGCAGGGGGTGAATGAAAAACTGTTTTTT.

This clone has only a few counts. This rearrangement joins TRBV5-5 to TRBJ1-4, with TRBD1 as a possible D gene (6 bases). Germline CDR1 SGHKS, CDR2 YYEKEE (reference sequence). This CDR3 is 11 amino acids long. Trimming left V 7 bases short and J 13 bases short, with 14 bases between. The CDR3 region is CASSRGGALFF. In nucleotides, the CDR3 is TGTGCCAGCTCCCGTGGGGGGGCACTGTTTTTT.

The J gene is TRBJ2-5, the V gene TRBV10-1, with D possibly matching TRBD2 (6 bases). The CDR3 contains 17 residues. The germline gives CDR1 WNHNN, CDR2 SYGVQD (reference sequence). Trimming took 2 bases from V and 5 from J, leaving 21 bases between them. DNA for the CDR3: TGCGCCAGCAGTGAGGGGGATAGCGGTACCTGGGGGGAGACCCAGTACTTC. As protein: CASSEGDSGTWGETQYF.

The sample holds one count of this clone. The chain combines TRBV5-1 with TRBJ1-2; possibly TRBD1 for D (5 bases). V lost 0 bases and J lost 1, with 7 bases in between. The CDR3 length is 14 residues. Germline V gene data show CDR1 as SGHRS and CDR2 as YFSETQ. The CDR3 DNA follows: TGCGCCAGCAGCTTGGCCGACAGTAACTATGGCTACACCTTC. The encoded protein is CASSLADSNYGYTF.

This chain joins TRBV3-1 (or the pseudogene TRBV3-2) and TRBJ2-2, with D tentatively TRBD2 (5 bases). Germline V gene sequence: CDR1 LGHDT, CDR2 YNNKEL (reference sequence). V dropped 7 bases and J dropped 7 bases, with 13 bases sitting between them. The CDR3 consists of 13 residues. CDR3 nucleotide sequence: TGTGCCAGCAACTCTCGTGGAGGCGGGGAGCTGTTTTTT. Translation: CASNSRGGGELFF.

The V call is TRBV19, the J call TRBJ2-3, with D possibly matching TRBD2 (5 bases). CDR3 length: 15 residues. Germline CDR1 LNHDA, CDR2 SQIVND (reference sequence). Trimming took 2 bases from V and 4 from J, leaving 13 bases between them. CDR3 DNA: TGTGCCAGTAGTATAAGGGCGGGCGTGGCAGATACGCAGTATTTT. Residues: CASSIRAGVADTQYF.

The CDR3 DNA reads TGTGCCAGCAGCTCGGCGACAGTCATTGGGTATGGCTACACCTTC. This sequence encodes CASSSATVIGYGYTF. The rearrangement joins TRBV7-8 to TRBJ1-2; a weak D match, TRBD1 (5 bases). Germline V gene sequence: CDR1 SGHVS, CDR2 FQNEAQ. The V gene lost 4 bases and the J gene lost 5 bases, with 17 bases spanning the gap. The CDR3 runs to 15 residues.

The gene calls are TRBV6-1 and TRBJ1-2; perhaps TRBD1 as D (6 bases). The CDR3 is 13 residues long. Trimming cost V 3 bases and J 5 bases, with 10 bases left between them. CDR1 is MNHNS, CDR2 SASEGT, per germline. The CDR3 loop is CASSEQGHYGYTF. The CDR3 DNA follows: TGTGCCAGCAGTGAGCAGGGACATTATGGCTACACCTTC.

The chain has TRBV20-1 and TRBJ2-1; 16 bases are a match to TRBD2. Germline lookup yields CDR1 DFQATT and CDR2 SNEGSKA (reference sequence). With 3 bases clipped from V and 5 bases from J, the junction kept 13 bases outside the gene matches. The CDR3 loop spans 19 amino acids. The DNA of the CDR3 is TGCAGTGCTAGTCCAGCCCCGGGACTAGCGGGGGGGCTTAACAATGAGCAGTTCTTC. Translation gives CSASPAPGLAGGLNNEQFF.

The V and J genes are TRBV6-5 and TRBJ1-5; the match to TRBD1 covers 7 bases. The germline V gene encodes CDR1 MNHEY and CDR2 SVGAGI. The CDR3 runs 13 residues. Unmatched junction bases numbered 0, after V lost 6 bases and J lost 1 base. Here the CDR3 reads CASRGQSNQPQHF. CDR3 sequence (DNA): TGTGCCAGCAGGGGACAGAGCAATCAGCCCCAGCATTTT.

This chain joins TRBV12-3 or TRBV12-4 and TRBJ1-2; D gene unclear. The CDR3 sequence is 12 residues long. V lost 3 bases and J 7 bases, leaving 9 bases between the germline ends. The CDR3 nucleotides are TGTGCCAGCAGTTTCGCTCAGGCTGGCTACACCTTC. Its translation: CASSFAQAGYTF.

V gene TRBV11-2 combines with J gene TRBJ2-7; D remains unclear. Germline CDR1 and CDR2: SGHAT and FQNNGV. The CDR3 sequence is 12 residues long. V lost 5 bases to trimming and J lost 7 bases, with 12 bases between them. The CDR3 protein is CASSAYRREQYF. In DNA form, the CDR3 reads TGTGCCAGCAGCGCCTACCGAAGAGAGCAGTACTTC.

The chain joins TRBV4-1 to TRBJ2-3; weak D call: TRBD2 (6 bases). The CDR3 extends over 15 amino acids. The V gene's germline CDR1 is MGHRA and CDR2 YSYEKL. V gave up 4 bases and J gave up 0 bases, with 11 bases separating them. CDR3 sequence: CASSPRAGSTDTQYF. DNA of the CDR3: TGCGCCAGCAGCCCTCGGGCGGGGAGCACAGATACGCAGTATTTT.

The chain links TRBV19 to TRBJ1-3; TRBD1 is a possible D gene (6 bases). Trimming took off 5 bases at V and 0 bases at J, with 17 bases between the two ends. Germline V gives CDR1 LNHDA, CDR2 SQIVND (reference sequence). This CDR3 spans 17 amino acids. CDR3 DNA sequence: TGTGCCAGTAGTCCACCGGGGGGGGCCTCCTCTGGAAACACCATATATTTT. It is translated as CASSPPGGASSGNTIYF.

The V call is TRBV7-2, the J call TRBJ1-5; D gene unclear. V was pared by 1 base and J by 10 bases, with 11 bases between. Germline V gene data show CDR1 as SGHTA and CDR2 as FQGNSA. CDR3 size: 13 residues. The CDR3 DNA sequence: TGTGCCAGCAGCTTAGAACACCCCCGACCCCAGCATTTT. Amino acids: CASSLEHPRPQHF.

The chain carries TRBV12-3 or TRBV12-4 and TRBJ2-5; D call uncertain. V was trimmed by 6 bases and J by 7 bases, leaving 6 bases between them. The CDR3 is 10 amino acids. Written as DNA, the CDR3 is TGTGCCAGCAGCACCGGGACCCAGTACTTC. This codes for CASSTGTQYF.